These 30 T cell receptor beta chains came from one sample sequenced in a study of T cells in localized non-small cell lung cancer. TCRdb keeps only in-frame clones here, not all; method: immunoSEQ multiplex PCR. The top ten hold about 2.5% of the sample, which has 45,000 to 60,000 clones, about 88% seen once. Sequenced material: PBMCs, taken before any cancer treatment. Every receptor here comes from a man aged 35-69 years with stage II lung adenocarcinoma.

In nucleotides, the CDR3 is TGTGCCAGCAGCAGGGAAACCGGGACAGCTATCGAGCAGTACTTC. This codes for CASSRETGTAIEQYF. The rearrangement links TRBV6-1 to TRBJ2-7, with TRBD1 matching 7 bases. Germline V gene sequence: CDR1 MNHNS, CDR2 SASEGT. CDR3 length equals 15 residues. The J segment lost 6 bases and the V segment lost 6 bases, leaving 14 bases of the junction unmatched.

The rearrangement joins TRBV6-1 to TRBJ1-5, with D hard to call. The CDR3 has 13 residues. Deletions cut 3 bases from V and 5 bases from J, with 8 bases between. Germline V gene sequence: CDR1 MNHNS, CDR2 SASEGT. The DNA for the CDR3 is TGTGCCAGCAGTGATACCCTCCATCAGCCCCAGCATTTT. Translation gives CASSDTLHQPQHF.

J is TRBJ2-3 and V is TRBV10-3; TRBD2 agrees at 7 bases. Germline values: CDR1 ENHRY, CDR2 SYGVKD. The CDR3 runs to 15 residues. V lost 0 bases, J lost 4 bases, and 4 bases stayed unmatched. The CDR3 loop reads CAISESAGEADTQYF. The CDR3 DNA follows: TGTGCCATCAGTGAGTCGGCGGGGGAGGCAGATACGCAGTATTTT.

The rearrangement joins TRBV5-4 to TRBJ2-7; the D gene could be TRBD1 or TRBD2 (6 bases each). The CDR3 length is 12 residues. Looked up from germline, CDR1 is SGHNT and CDR2 is YYREEE (reference sequence). The germline V and J ends were trimmed by 2 bases and 5 bases, with 8 bases remaining between them. CDR3 sequence reads: CASSFGGHEQYF. The CDR3 region has the DNA TGTGCCAGCAGCTTTGGGGGGCACGAGCAGTACTTC.

The V and J genes are TRBV6-6 and TRBJ2-7, with a tentative D call TRBD2 (5 bases). With 5 bases removed from V and 7 bases from J, the gap between germline ends came to 15 bases. The length of the CDR3 is 13 residues. Germline-derived CDR1 and CDR2 are MNHNY and SVGAGI (reference sequence). CDR3 in amino acids: CASSPPGFREQYV. Here the CDR3 DNA reads TGTGCCAGCAGTCCTCCGGGGTTCCGGGAGCAGTACGTC.

The chain carries TRBV30 and TRBJ2-5, with a tentative D call TRBD1 (5 bases). The CDR3 has 14 amino acids. Germline assignment: CDR1 GTSNPN and CDR2 SVGIG (reference sequence). V lost 0 bases and J 1 base, leaving 9 bases between the germline ends. The CDR3 region has the DNA TGTGCCTGGAGTGTACACAGGACCCAAGAGACCCAGTACTTC. It specifies CAWSVHRTQETQYF. Looking up the rest from reference TRBV30 and TRBJ2-5 gives the full variable domain: SQTIHQWPATLVQPVGSPLSLECTVEGTSNPNLYWYRQAAGRGLQLLFYSVGIGQISSEVPQNLSASRPQDRQFILSSKKLLLSDSGFYLCAWSVHRTQETQYFGPGTRLLVL.

This chain connects TRBV18 to TRBJ1-1, with TRBD1 matching over 7 bases. Germline CDR1 is KGHSH and CDR2 is LQKENI. The J segment lost 3 bases and the V segment lost 0 bases, leaving 1 base of the junction unmatched. This CDR3 region has 14 residues. In DNA form, the CDR3 reads TGTGCCAGCTCACCACCGGGACAGTACACTGAAGCTTTCTTT. Encoded protein: CASSPPGQYTEAFF.

With respect to this clone: One end of the junction varies from germline; a read error may be responsible. The J gene is TRBJ1-1, the V gene TRBV19, with 7 bases identical to TRBD1. The CDR3 is made up of 15 amino acids. Germline-derived CDR1 and CDR2 are LNHDA and SQIVND (reference sequence). The CDR3 sequence: CASNDRAKVNAEAFF. The CDR3 DNA sequence: TGTGCCAGTAACGACAGGGCGAAAGTGAACGCTGAAGCTTTCTTT.

The chain carries TRBV4-1 and TRBJ1-3; D call uncertain. Trimming stripped 1 base from V and 5 bases from J, with 9 bases between. This CDR3 spans 14 amino acids. The germline gives CDR1 MGHRA, CDR2 YSYEKL. For the CDR3, the DNA is TGCGCCAGCAGCCAAGGCACAGTCCGAAACACCATATATTTT. Translating it yields CASSQGTVRNTIYF.

The rearrangement uses TRBV11-3 and TRBJ2-1; the match to TRBD1 covers 7 bases. The V gene end was trimmed by 3 bases and the J gene end by 0 bases; junction bases not matched to a gene: 8. Germline assignment: CDR1 SGHNT and CDR2 YENEEA. CDR3 length equals 17 residues. The CDR3 reads CASSFHRGASSYNEQFF. CDR3 coding DNA: TGTGCCAGCAGCTTCCACAGGGGCGCGAGCTCCTACAATGAGCAGTTCTTC.

The chain employs TRBV5-6 and TRBJ2-7; no clear D. Trimming left V 1 base short and J 3 bases short, with 5 bases between. CDR1 is SGHDT and CDR2 is YYEEEE in the germline V gene. The CDR3 has 12 amino acids. The CDR3 DNA follows: TGTGCCAGCAGCTTGAGAAACTACGAGCAGTACGTC. This gives the protein CASSLRNYEQYV.

The chain uses TRBV6-1 and TRBJ2-1, with no clear D. Germline-derived CDR1 and CDR2 are MNHNS and SASEGT. Trimming removed 1 base at V and 2 bases at J, with 6 bases between. The CDR3 loop spans 14 amino acids. CDR3 nucleotide sequence: TGTGCCAGCAGTGAAGAGTCGGCCTACAATGAGCAGTTCTTC. Residues: CASSEESAYNEQFF.

This chain connects TRBV19 to TRBJ2-2, with 8 bases matching TRBD1. V lost 3 bases and J lost 5; bases outside the gene matches: 17. The CDR3 runs 19 residues. CDR1 and CDR2 (germline): LNHDA, SQIVND (reference sequence). The CDR3 region has the DNA TGTGCCAGTAGTATGTGGACAGGGTGGGGCTGGGAAGAAACCGGGGAGCTGTTTTTT. It specifies CASSMWTGWGWEETGELFF.

The rearrangement links TRBV11-2 to TRBJ2-1, with D perhaps TRBD1 or TRBD2 (6 bases each). Germline CDR1 is SGHAT and CDR2 is FQNNGV. V lost 1 base and J lost 8, with 9 bases in between. The CDR3 spans 13 residues. This CDR3 reads CASSLGGADEQFF. CDR3 in DNA: TGTGCCAGCAGCTTAGGGGGGGCAGATGAGCAGTTCTTC.

V gene TRBV5-1 combines with J gene TRBJ1-1; D might be TRBD1 (5 bases). The CDR3 runs to 15 residues. Germline V gene data show CDR1 as SGHRS and CDR2 as YFSETQ. Trimming left V 0 bases short and J 4 bases short, with 13 bases between. CDR3 sequence (DNA): TGCGCCAGCAGCTTGGCCGGTCAGGGCAGCACTGAAGCTTTCTTT. This gives the protein CASSLAGQGSTEAFF.

The chain recombines TRBV27 with TRBJ1-4; 7 nucleotides line up with TRBD1. The germline gives CDR1 MNHEY, CDR2 SMNVEV (reference sequence). V dropped 6 bases and J dropped 4; count of bases not matched to a gene: 11. This CDR3 spans 16 amino acids. CDR3 in DNA: TGTGCCAGCAGCGAAGGACAGGTTACGGTTAATGAAAAACTGTTTTTT. Translating gives CASSEGQVTVNEKLFF.

This clone was found a few times. The chain combines TRBV6-4 with TRBJ2-2, with TRBD1 identical over 7 bases. V lost 6 bases and J lost 2; bases outside the gene matches: 3. This CDR3 comprises 14 residues. CDR1 and CDR2 (germline): MRHNA, SNTAGT. Here the CDR3 reads CASRGTVNTGELFF. CDR3 DNA: TGTGCCAGCAGGGGGACAGTTAACACCGGGGAGCTGTTTTTT.

This chain connects TRBV10-3 to TRBJ2-2; the D gene is possibly TRBD1 (6 bases). Trimming removed 3 bases at V and 5 bases at J, with 10 bases between. This CDR3 is 14 amino acids long. Germline assignment: CDR1 ENHRY and CDR2 SYGVKD. Written as DNA, the CDR3 is TGTGCCATCAGTGAAGGGGGTAGAACCGGGGAGCTGTTTTTT. Its translation is CAISEGGRTGELFF.

The rearrangement joins TRBV14 to TRBJ1-3; D is uncertain. The CDR3 has 14 amino acids. V dropped 0 bases and J dropped 0 bases, with 3 bases sitting between them. Germline V gene lookup returns CDR1 SGHDN and CDR2 FVKESK. The CDR3 nucleotides are TGTGCCAGCAGCCAAGACAGCTCTGGAAACACCATATATTTT. Protein sequence: CASSQDSSGNTIYF.

The chain carries TRBV5-1 and TRBJ1-2; D uncertain. The V gene lost 0 bases and the J gene lost 0 bases, with 18 bases spanning the gap. Looked up from germline, CDR1 is SGHRS and CDR2 is YFSETQ. CDR3 length equals 18 residues. CDR3 residues: CASSLGPVGRTTNYGYTF. The CDR3 coding sequence is TGCGCCAGCAGCTTGGGCCCGGTGGGCAGGACCACTAACTATGGCTACACCTTC.

The V call is TRBV7-8, the J call TRBJ1-1, with a weak D call TRBD1 (5 bases). The length of the CDR3 is 15 residues. V was cut by 1 base and J by 1 base, with 10 bases left in between. CDR1 is SGHVS, CDR2 FQNEAQ, per germline. The CDR3, as DNA: TGTGCCAGCAGCTTAGGGCTGACAGAGAACACTGAAGCTTTCTTT. Its protein product is CASSLGLTENTEAFF.

A single count supports this clone. The rearrangement joins TRBV7-3 to TRBJ2-5; either TRBD1 or TRBD2 may fit D (6 bases each). Germline V CDR1 and CDR2: SGHTA, FQGTGA. V lost 4 bases and J 5 bases, leaving 17 bases between the germline ends. There are 15 residues in the CDR3. The CDR3 loop is CASSSPTNGGETQYF. In DNA form, the CDR3 reads TGTGCCAGCAGCTCACCTACCAACGGGGGCGAGACCCAGTACTTC.

The genes are TRBV12-5 and TRBJ2-7; weak D call: TRBD1 (7 bases). The V and J ends lost 7 bases and 2 bases respectively, with 18 bases between them. The germline V gene has CDR1 LGHNT and CDR2 FRNRAP. The CDR3 is 15 amino acids. CDR3 nucleotide sequence: TGTGCTAGTGCTCCCCCGGCGGGACAGACCTACGAGCAGTACTTC. The encoded protein is CASAPPAGQTYEQYF. The complete variable domain, with remaining parts taken from reference TRBV12-5 and TRBJ2-7, reads DARVTQTPRHKVTEMGQEVTMRCQPILGHNTVFWYRQTMMQGLELLAYFRNRAPLDDSGMPKDRFSAEMPDATLATLKIQPSEPRDSAVYFCASAPPAGQTYEQYFGPGTRLTVT.

The chain uses TRBV5-1 and TRBJ1-4; TRBD1 agrees at 11 bases. The V segment lost 0 bases and the J segment 8 bases; nucleotides outside the gene matches: 3. CDR1 and CDR2 (germline): SGHRS, YFSETQ. This CDR3 contains 15 residues. This chain's CDR3 is CASSLAGTGGEKLFF. DNA of the CDR3: TGCGCCAGCAGCTTGGCAGGGACAGGGGGGGAAAAACTGTTTTTT.

V usage is TRBV7-8 and J usage is TRBJ1-6; D gene ambiguous. There are 13 residues in the CDR3. Trimming left V 7 bases short and J 6 bases short, with 10 bases between. Germline V gene lookup returns CDR1 SGHVS and CDR2 FQNEAQ. In DNA form, the CDR3 reads TGTGCCAGCAAGTACGGAACTAATTCACCCCTCCACTTT. Its translation: CASKYGTNSPLHF. The variable domain in full, completed from reference TRBV7-8 and TRBJ1-6, reads GAGVSQSPRYKVAKRGQDVALRCDPISGHVSLFWYQQALGQGPEFLTYFQNEAQLDKSGLPSDRFFAERPEGSVSTLKIQRTQQEDSAVYLCASKYGTNSPLHFGNGTRLTVT.

The CDR3 protein is CASSLSGGLGEQYF. In DNA, the CDR3 is TGCGCCAGCAGCTTGTCTGGGGGGCTTGGGGAGCAGTACTTC. V and J are TRBV5-1 and TRBJ2-7, with D possibly being TRBD1 or TRBD2 (6 bases each). Trimming shortened V by 1 base and J by 7 bases, and 15 bases separated the two germline ends. The CDR3 length is 14 residues. The germline V gene has CDR1 SGHRS and CDR2 YFSETQ.

This clone was seen a few times. This sequence joins TRBV29-1 and TRBJ1-1, with 7 bases that match TRBD1. CDR1 is SQVTM and CDR2 is ANQGSEA in the germline V gene. J was trimmed by 7 bases and V by 7 bases; bases with no gene match: 6. This CDR3 spans 11 amino acids. Written as DNA, the CDR3 is TGCAGCGCTGTACAGGGGATTGAAGCTTTCTTT. Translated, it gives CSAVQGIEAFF.

This chain connects TRBV5-5 to TRBJ1-4, with 8 bases identical to TRBD1. This CDR3 has 14 residues. Trimming removed 2 bases from V and 8 bases from J; junction bases left unmatched: 5. The V gene's germline CDR1 is SGHKS and CDR2 YYEKEE (reference sequence). This CDR3 is CASSFDRGGEKLFF. DNA for the CDR3: TGTGCCAGCAGCTTCGACAGGGGCGGGGAAAAACTGTTTTTT.

This chain joins TRBV2 and TRBJ2-3, with D unclear. Germline V gene data show CDR1 as SNHLY and CDR2 as FYNNEI. The V and J ends lost 2 bases and 2 bases respectively, with 11 bases between them. The CDR3 has 15 amino acids. The CDR3 DNA reads TGTGCCAGCAGTGAAAGGGTGGGCATCACAGATACGCAGTATTTT. Its protein is CASSERVGITDTQYF. Looking up the rest from reference TRBV2 and TRBJ2-3 gives the full variable domain: EPEVTQTPSHQVTQMGQEVILRCVPISNHLYFYWYRQILGQKVEFLVSFYNNEISEKSEIFDDQFSVERPDGSNFTLKIRSTKLEDSAMYFCASSERVGITDTQYFGPGTRLTVL.

This chain connects TRBV12-5 to TRBJ2-5; D might be TRBD2 (5 bases). Germline V CDR1 and CDR2: LGHNT, FRNRAP. The CDR3 contains 13 residues. V lost 3 bases to trimming and J lost 6 bases, with 11 bases between them. The CDR3 DNA reads as TGTGCTAGTGGTTTACAAGGGAGACAGACCCAGTACTTC. It yields the protein CASGLQGRQTQYF.